This T cell receptor beta chain was sequenced in a study of STAT5B mutations in CD4+ large granular lymphocyte leukemia. Trimming removed 4 bases from V and 1 base from J; junction bases left unmatched: 5. The CDR3 is 15 amino acids. Germline V gene sequence: CDR1 MGHRA, CDR2 YSYEKL. Generated by immunoSEQ multiplex PCR, the TCRdb table keeps only in-frame clones and is missing some. The sample lists about 6,300 clones, roughly 70% seen once, with less than 2% in the top ten. The source material was PBMCs. The source of this sequence is a woman in her 70s with CD4+ T-cell large granular lymphocyte leukemia. This chain joins TRBV4-1 and TRBJ1-1, with TRBD1 matching over 8 bases. The CDR3 region is CASSRDGQGNTEAFF. In nucleotides, the CDR3 is TGCGCCAGCAGCCGAGACGGACAGGGGAACACTGAAGCTTTCTTT.